These 18 T cell receptor beta chains share one sample of origin, sequenced in a study of somatic mutations in cytotoxic T cells in rheumatoid arthritis. TCRdb's table, derived via immunoSEQ multiplex PCR, lists solely in-frame clones and lacks some. The sample holds roughly 16,000 clones, 60% to 85% seen once. The specimen was CD8+ T cells sorted from blood. These receptors were collected from an adult with rheumatoid arthritis.

The chain has TRBV6-1 and TRBJ1-1; the D is unclear. From germline, CDR1 is MNHNS and CDR2 SASEGT. The CDR3 is made up of 13 amino acids. V was clipped by 7 bases and J by 1 base, with 10 bases between them. The CDR3 here is CASIRSGNTEAFF. The CDR3 coding sequence is TGTGCCAGCATCCGAAGTGGGAACACTGAAGCTTTCTTT.

The chain couples TRBV4-1 to TRBJ2-7; no firm D call. Looked up from germline, CDR1 is MGHRA and CDR2 is YSYEKL. V lost 0 bases to trimming and J lost 9 bases, with 18 bases between them. The CDR3 has 15 amino acids. CDR3 nucleotides: TGCGCCAGCAGCCAAGACCTGGGTGAGGTACGAGGGCAGTACTTC. Translation gives CASSQDLGEVRGQYF.

The sample holds one count of this clone. CDR3 coding DNA: TGCGCCAGCAGCTCTGGACAGGGCTCCTACGAGCAGTACTTC. Translation: CASSSGQGSYEQYF. V is TRBV5-1 and J is TRBJ2-7; TRBD1 agrees at 8 bases. The CDR3 covers 14 residues. Germline CDR1 and CDR2: SGHRS and YFSETQ. V was clipped by 3 bases and J by 0 bases; unmatched bases: 2.

The chain joins TRBV5-1 to TRBJ1-1; D not certain. V was pared by 0 bases and J by 6 bases, with 12 bases between. CDR1 and CDR2 from the germline V gene are SGHRS and YFSETQ. The CDR3 runs to 14 residues. DNA for the CDR3: TGCGCCAGCAGCTTGGCCAGAGGCGGGCCTGAAGCTTTCTTT. Translating gives CASSLARGGPEAFF.

The genes are TRBV28 and TRBJ1-6, with D possibly TRBD1 on 5 matching bases. The CDR3 has 16 amino acids. The germline V gene encodes CDR1 MDHEN and CDR2 SYDVKM. Trimming shortened V by 4 bases and J by 0 bases, and 10 bases separated the two germline ends. The CDR3 reads CASSWRGSSYNSPLHF. DNA for the CDR3: TGTGCCAGCAGTTGGAGGGGCAGCTCCTATAATTCACCCCTCCACTTT.

The V call is TRBV4-1, the J call TRBJ2-3; perhaps TRBD2 as D (5 bases). Per the germline V gene, CDR1 is MGHRA and CDR2 is YSYEKL. The CDR3 extends over 15 amino acids. V lost 2 bases and J lost 0, with 9 bases in between. The CDR3 is CASSQFRGSTDTQYF. The CDR3 coding sequence is TGCGCCAGCAGCCAATTCCGGGGTAGCACAGATACGCAGTATTTT.

The V and J genes are TRBV4-1 and TRBJ2-7, with D uncertain. This CDR3 region has 14 residues. Germline V CDR1 and CDR2: MGHRA, YSYEKL. V was trimmed by 4 bases and J by 4 bases, leaving 14 bases between them. The CDR3 DNA follows: TGCGCCAGCAGCCTCCTTCTCTCTACTTACGAGCAGTACTTC. It encodes CASSLLLSTYEQYF.

The count of this clone is one. The chain combines TRBV5-4 with TRBJ2-2; D could derive from TRBD1 or TRBD2 (5 bases each). Trimming cost V 3 bases and J 4 bases, with 16 bases left between them. CDR1 is SGHNT, CDR2 YYREEE, per germline (reference sequence). The CDR3 is 16 residues long. CDR3 amino acids: CASSWGWEKGTGELFF. Here the CDR3 DNA reads TGTGCCAGCAGCTGGGGGTGGGAGAAAGGCACCGGGGAGCTGTTTTTT.

For the CDR3, the DNA is TGTGCCAGCAGCTTAACGTGGGGAGGGGGAGAGACCCAGTACTTC. Translating it yields CASSLTWGGGETQYF. The chain joins TRBV11-2 to TRBJ2-5; a weak D match, TRBD2 (7 bases). With 2 bases removed from V and 4 bases from J, the gap between germline ends came to 14 bases. This CDR3 region has 15 residues. Germline V CDR1 and CDR2: SGHAT, FQNNGV. Using reference TRBV11-2 and TRBJ2-5 for the parts outside the CDR3, the full variable domain is EAGVAQSPRYKIIEKRQSVAFWCNPISGHATLYWYQQILGQGPKLLIQFQNNGVVDDSQLPKDRFSAERLKGVDSTLKIQPAKLEDSAVYLCASSLTWGGGETQYFGPGTRLLVL.

The chain uses TRBV27 and TRBJ1-5; weak D call: TRBD1 (6 bases). Germline V CDR1 and CDR2: MNHEY, SMNVEV (reference sequence). The ends were cut back, 6 bases at V and 6 bases at J, with 18 bases in the middle. The CDR3 is made up of 15 amino acids. CDR3 sequence: CASRGLGAPTQPQHF. As DNA, the CDR3 is TGTGCCAGCAGAGGTTTGGGGGCGCCCACTCAGCCCCAGCATTTT.

V is TRBV6-5 and J is TRBJ2-7; D uncertain. The ends were cut back, 5 bases at V and 0 bases at J, with 8 bases in the middle. The CDR3 consists of 13 residues. CDR1 is MNHEY, CDR2 SVGAGI, per germline. DNA of the CDR3: TGTGCCAGCAGTACGGACGACTCCTACGAGCAGTACTTC. Encoded protein: CASSTDDSYEQYF.

The V and J genes are TRBV2 and TRBJ1-2; D gene ambiguous. The germline V and J ends were trimmed by 4 bases and 4 bases, with 16 bases remaining between them. The CDR3 contains 15 residues. CDR1 is SNHLY and CDR2 is FYNNEI in the germline V gene. Here the CDR3 reads CASSGHSQRTYGYTF. The CDR3 region has the DNA TGTGCCAGCAGTGGGCACAGTCAAAGGACCTATGGCTACACCTTC.

V usage is TRBV27 and J usage is TRBJ2-1; no firm D call. The V gene's germline CDR1 is MNHEY and CDR2 SMNVEV (reference sequence). The V end lost 1 base, the J end lost 2 bases, and 9 bases lay between the germline ends. The CDR3 length is 15 residues. CDR3 residues: CASSLLQATYNEQFF. The CDR3, as DNA: TGTGCCAGCAGTTTATTGCAGGCTACCTACAATGAGCAGTTCTTC.

V gene TRBV4-1 combines with J gene TRBJ1-2, with D possibly TRBD1 on 5 matching bases. With 2 bases removed from V and 2 bases from J, the gap between germline ends came to 12 bases. From germline, CDR1 is MGHRA and CDR2 YSYEKL. This CDR3 comprises 15 residues. CDR3 residues: CASSQIPGGNYGYTF. In DNA form, the CDR3 reads TGCGCCAGCAGCCAAATCCCGGGGGGGAACTATGGCTACACCTTC.

The V call is TRBV18, the J call TRBJ2-3, with D uncertain. Trimming cost V 1 base and J 5 bases, with 1 base left between them. The V gene's germline CDR1 is KGHSH and CDR2 LQKENI. This CDR3 comprises 11 residues. The CDR3 sequence is CASSPRDTQYF. CDR3 bases: TGTGCCAGCTCACCACGAGATACGCAGTATTTT. Combining the CDR3 with reference TRBV18 and TRBJ2-3 gives the whole variable domain NAGVMQNPRHLVRRRGQEARLRCSPMKGHSHVYWYRQLPEEGLKFMVYLQKENIIDESGMPKERFSAEFPKEGPSILRIQQVVRGDSAAYFCASSPRDTQYFGPGTRLTVL.

This clone showed up just once. The chain is built from TRBV11-2 and TRBJ2-7, with a weak D call TRBD1 (5 bases). Trimming removed 4 bases from V and 2 bases from J, with 21 bases in between. This CDR3 contains 17 residues. Germline loops: CDR1 SGHAT, CDR2 FQNNGV. The DNA for the CDR3 is TGTGCCAGCAGCTCCCAGTCGGGCAGGGCTCCAACCTACGAGCAGTACTTC. Protein product: CASSSQSGRAPTYEQYF. Combining the CDR3 with reference TRBV11-2 and TRBJ2-7 gives the whole variable domain EAGVAQSPRYKIIEKRQSVAFWCNPISGHATLYWYQQILGQGPKLLIQFQNNGVVDDSQLPKDRFSAERLKGVDSTLKIQPAKLEDSAVYLCASSSQSGRAPTYEQYFGPGTRLTVT.

The chain has TRBV6-5 and TRBJ2-2; no firm D call. Per the germline V gene, CDR1 is MNHEY and CDR2 is SVGAGI. This CDR3 is built from 14 residues. V was cut by 2 bases and J by 5 bases, with 9 bases left in between. CDR3 in DNA: TGTGCCAGCAGTTACCCAACAATGACCGGGGAGCTGTTTTTT. Its protein product is CASSYPTMTGELFF.

The rearrangement uses TRBV4-2 and TRBJ1-1; D ambiguous. Trimming stripped 1 base from V and 0 bases from J, with 6 bases between. CDR3 size: 14 residues. The germline gives CDR1 LGHNA, CDR2 YNFKEQ. The DNA for the CDR3 is TGTGCCAGCAGCCAAGGACACATGAACACTGAAGCTTTCTTT. It codes for CASSQGHMNTEAFF.